This T cell receptor beta chain was sequenced during a study of T-cell memory formation after mild COVID-19. As for the study in general: TCR clusters were mostly donor specific.

This clonotype was counted only a few times. The antigen remains undetermined. Amplification by 5'RACE using constant-segment primers produced TCR alpha and TCR beta cDNA libraries that carried sample barcodes and UMIs. Via MiXCR, TCRdb re-called the 5' RACE reads, giving one row per CDR3 protein. The sample records hundreds of thousands of distinct CDR3 sequences, about 20% being singletons. Germline CDR1 GTSNPN, CDR2 SVGIG (reference sequence). The CDR3 has 18 residues. V lost 2 bases, J lost 0 bases, and 13 bases stayed unmatched. Study-level findings and limits: Unconfirmed was the SARS-CoV-2 specificity of second-wave clones that peaked on day 37. Researchers found some responding clones in pre-infection memory, a sign that cross-reactive memory joined.

This chain uses TRBV30 with TRBJ2-3, with 8 positions matching TRBD2. The sequence was obtained from an adult woman who had mild COVID-19 (a few samples of this study predate the infection). Cell type and time point are not known. The source material was PBMCs or a T cell subset sorted from them (not recorded which). The CDR3 sequence: CAWSLLAGLGPSTDTQYF. As DNA, the CDR3 is TGTGCCTGGAGTCTCTTAGCGGGATTGGGCCCTAGCACAGATACGCAGTATTTT.